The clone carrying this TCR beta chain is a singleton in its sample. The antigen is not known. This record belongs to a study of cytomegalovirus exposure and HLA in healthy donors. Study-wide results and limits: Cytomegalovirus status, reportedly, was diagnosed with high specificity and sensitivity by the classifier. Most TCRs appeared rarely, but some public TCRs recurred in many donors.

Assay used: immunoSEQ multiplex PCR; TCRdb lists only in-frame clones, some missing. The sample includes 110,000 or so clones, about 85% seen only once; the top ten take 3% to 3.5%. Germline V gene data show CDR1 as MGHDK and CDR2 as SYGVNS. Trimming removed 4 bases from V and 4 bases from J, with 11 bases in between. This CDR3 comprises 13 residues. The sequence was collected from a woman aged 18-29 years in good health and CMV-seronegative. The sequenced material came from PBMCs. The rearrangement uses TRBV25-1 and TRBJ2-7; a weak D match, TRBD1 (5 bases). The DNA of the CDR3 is TGTGCCAGCAGTGGGGTGCAGGGATACGAGCAGTACTTC. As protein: CASSGVQGYEQYF.